Listed here is a single T cell receptor (beta chain). No antigen is known for it. After pathologic assessment, macro-dissection selected premalignant or tumor cells for extraction. This specimen belongs to a study of immune evolution from preneoplasia to lung adenocarcinoma. Study information: HLA loss of heterozygosity: under 7.5% AIS, roughly 15% MIA, around 33% ADC, none AAH.

The protocol was immunoSEQ multiplex PCR, while the TCRdb copy is restricted to in-frame clones and leaves out a portion. Of tens of thousands of clones detected, around 74% appear once; the ten largest clones hold about 6%. The J segment lost 5 bases and the V segment lost 3 bases, leaving 2 bases of the junction unmatched. The CDR3 runs 14 residues. Germline V gene sequence: CDR1 KGHSH, CDR2 LQKENI. Study-wide points: Top clone frequencies peaked in normal lung, apparently declining through invasive adenocarcinoma. Later-stage lesions seemingly showed higher T cell density and diversity than normal lung.

The chain combines TRBV18 with TRBJ2-7, with 12 bases lining up with TRBD2. The source material was FFPE invasive lung adenocarcinoma tissue. This TCR derives from a person in their sixties or seventies with lung adenocarcinoma. The CDR3 here is CASSPTSGRNEQYF. The CDR3 DNA follows: TGTGCCAGCTCACCTACTAGCGGGAGGAACGAGCAGTACTTC.